This T cell receptor (beta chain) originates from a study of OX40 agonist ivuxolimab in advanced cancers. Study overall: While on treatment, patients had intravenous ivuxolimab at 0.01 to 10 mg/kg every 2 weeks. Findings and limits, study-wide: The average count of expanded clones was higher among CD8+ T cells than among CD4+. No antigen was identified for the clonally expanded peripheral T cells.

A note on this clone: Its target is unknown.

Sequenced by immunoSEQ multiplex PCR; TCRdb stores in-frame clones only, minus some. In the table there are more than 50,000 clones, more than 75% of which are singletons. With autoimmune disease history or systemic immunosuppression, patients were excluded. The TCR was taken from an adult with an advanced solid tumor such as melanoma, head and neck, liver or kidney cancer. Here the sequenced sample was CD4+ or CD8+ T cells sorted from blood, taken in a trial of the OX40 agonist ivuxolimab.

The CDR3 loop is CASSPQGLYGYTF. CDR3 sequence (DNA): TGTGCCAGCAGCCCACAGGGACTCTATGGCTACACCTTC. This chain connects TRBV6-5 to TRBJ1-2; weak D call: TRBD1 (6 bases). The CDR3 consists of 13 residues. Germline assignment: CDR1 MNHEY and CDR2 SVGAGI. Trimming cost V 6 bases and J 4 bases, with 12 bases left between them.